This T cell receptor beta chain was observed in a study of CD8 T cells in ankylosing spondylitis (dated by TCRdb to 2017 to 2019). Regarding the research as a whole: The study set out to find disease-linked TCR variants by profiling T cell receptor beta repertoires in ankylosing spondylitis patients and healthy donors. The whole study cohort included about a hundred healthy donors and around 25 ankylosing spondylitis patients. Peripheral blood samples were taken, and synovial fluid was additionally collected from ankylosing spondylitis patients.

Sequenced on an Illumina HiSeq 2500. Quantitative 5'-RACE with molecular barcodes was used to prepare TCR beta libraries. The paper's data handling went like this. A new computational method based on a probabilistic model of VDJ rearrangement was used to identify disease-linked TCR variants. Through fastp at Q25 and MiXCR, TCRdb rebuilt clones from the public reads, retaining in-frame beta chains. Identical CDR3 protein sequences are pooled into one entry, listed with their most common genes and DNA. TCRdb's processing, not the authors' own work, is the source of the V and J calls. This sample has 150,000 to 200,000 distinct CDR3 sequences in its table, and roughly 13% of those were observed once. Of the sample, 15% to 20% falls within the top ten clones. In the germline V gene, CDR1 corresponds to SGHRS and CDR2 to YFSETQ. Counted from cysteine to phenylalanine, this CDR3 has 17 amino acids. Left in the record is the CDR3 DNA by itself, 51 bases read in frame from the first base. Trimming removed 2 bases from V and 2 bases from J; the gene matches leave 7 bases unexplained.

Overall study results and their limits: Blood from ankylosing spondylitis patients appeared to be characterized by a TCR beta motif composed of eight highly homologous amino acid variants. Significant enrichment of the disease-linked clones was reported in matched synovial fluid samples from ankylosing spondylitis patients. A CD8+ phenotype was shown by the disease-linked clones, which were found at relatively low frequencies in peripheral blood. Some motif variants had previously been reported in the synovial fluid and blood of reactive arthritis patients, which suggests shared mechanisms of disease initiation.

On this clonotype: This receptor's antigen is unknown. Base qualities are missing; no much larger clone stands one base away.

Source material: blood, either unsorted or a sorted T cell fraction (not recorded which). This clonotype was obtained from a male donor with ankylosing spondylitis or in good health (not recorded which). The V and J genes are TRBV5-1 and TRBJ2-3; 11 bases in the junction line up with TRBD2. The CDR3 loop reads CASSLTLAGVPTDTQYF. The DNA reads TGCGCCAGCAGCTTAACACTAGCGGGGGTCCCCACAGATACGCAGTATTTT.